These T cell receptor beta chains were read from a single sample in a study of monozygotic twins with inflammatory bowel disease. For each CDR3 protein, TCRdb gives one entry from its re-call of the 5' RACE reads, without DNA. Recorded here are 200,000 to 250,000 distinct CDR3 sequences; the top ten clones represent 1.6%. The sequencing input was blood. These receptors were obtained from a human donor with ulcerative colitis or Crohn's disease, or a healthy co-twin of an affected twin (not recorded which). Both conserved end residues are part of each CDR3.

v_call,j_call,cdr3_aa
TRBV6-5,TRBJ1-3,CASSYRGSSGNTIYF
TRBV7-6,TRBJ2-1,CASSLGQGGGGEQFF
TRBV5-1,TRBJ1-1,CASSASTGITEAFF
TRBV6-5,TRBJ2-7,CASSYLGKTGVKASYEQYF
TRBV4-1,TRBJ1-3,CASSQKQGPSGNTIYF
TRBV20-1,TRBJ1-6,CSALALEGNSPLHF
TRBV29-1,TRBJ1-2,CSALQGSGYTF
TRBV3-1,TRBJ1-4,CASSHLSGELFF
TRBV20-1,TRBJ1-6,CSAAEWDRRGAPLHF
TRBV18,TRBJ2-1,CASSPREYEQFF
TRBV12-3/TRBV12-4,TRBJ1-1,CASSKEDLSYRAFF
TRBV20-1,TRBJ1-5,CSARGPDRRNQPQHF
TRBV5-1,TRBJ1-6,CASSLAGSRYDSPLHF
TRBV5-1,TRBJ2-3,CASSLGNRVDTQYF
TRBV12-3/TRBV12-4,TRBJ2-7,CASRKDRGLYEQYF
TRBV12-3/TRBV12-4,TRBJ1-2,CASSLVGRVERRGYYGYTF
TRBV5-1,TRBJ2-3,CASSLTLADTQYF
TRBV24-1,TRBJ2-7,CATSDGTEKQYF
TRBV25-1,TRBJ2-3,CASSLLPPGTHTDTQYF
TRBV4-1,TRBJ2-7,CASSQNSGEPRYEQYF
TRBV12-3/TRBV12-4,TRBJ2-5,CASTREVPQETQYF
TRBV20-1,TRBJ2-7,CSARPGRRNYEQYF
TRBV7-2,TRBJ2-5,CASTSQETQYF
TRBV5-1,TRBJ2-2,CASSPPGQGTNTGELFF
TRBV11-2,TRBJ2-3,CASRSLQGTQYF
TRBV12-3/TRBV12-4,TRBJ1-1,CASSWQGAGEAFF
TRBV12-3/TRBV12-4,TRBJ1-3,CASSADRAGNTIYF
TRBV5-1,TRBJ2-1,CASSSDSSSYNEQFF
TRBV11-1,TRBJ2-1,CASSPRDGAKPSTYNEQFF
TRBV7-8,TRBJ2-3,CASTPGGSGGTDTQYF
TRBV5-1,TRBJ2-7,CASSFGLGVEEQYF
TRBV7-2,TRBJ1-3,CASSSRQSSGNTIYF